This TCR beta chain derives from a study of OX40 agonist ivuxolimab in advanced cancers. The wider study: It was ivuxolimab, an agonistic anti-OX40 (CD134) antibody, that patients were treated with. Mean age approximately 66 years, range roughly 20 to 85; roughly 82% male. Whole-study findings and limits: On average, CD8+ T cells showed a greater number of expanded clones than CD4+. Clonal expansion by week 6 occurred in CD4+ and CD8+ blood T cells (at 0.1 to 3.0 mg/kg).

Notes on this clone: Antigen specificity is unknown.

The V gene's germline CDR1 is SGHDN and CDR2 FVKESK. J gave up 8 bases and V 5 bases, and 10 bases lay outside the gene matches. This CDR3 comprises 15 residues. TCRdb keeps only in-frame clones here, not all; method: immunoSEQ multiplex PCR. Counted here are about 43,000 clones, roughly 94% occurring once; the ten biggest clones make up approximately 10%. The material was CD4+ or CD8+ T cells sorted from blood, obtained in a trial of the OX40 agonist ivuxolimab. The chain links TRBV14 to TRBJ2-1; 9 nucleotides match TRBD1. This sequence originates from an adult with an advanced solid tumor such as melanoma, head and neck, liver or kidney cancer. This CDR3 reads CASSNPGQGFYEQFF. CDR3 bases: TGTGCCAGCAGCAATCCGGGACAGGGTTTCTATGAGCAGTTCTTC.